This T cell receptor beta chain is drawn from a study of blood T cell repertoires in COVID-19. Study summary: Acute-phase and convalescent COVID-19 samples originated in the United States, Italy and Spain. The cDNA or gDNA used as material had been derived from T cells, B-cell-depleted T cells, or PBMCs.

Sequenced by immunoSEQ multiplex PCR; TCRdb stores in-frame clones only, minus some. Counted here are around 260,000 clones, less than 90% occurring once; the ten biggest clones make up approximately 12%. V lost 3 bases to trimming and J lost 8 bases, with 6 bases between them. The length of the CDR3 is 11 residues. Germline V gene lookup returns CDR1 LNHDA and CDR2 SQIVND (reference sequence). The source is a human donor in a cohort sampled during active COVID-19. The sample taken for sequencing was peripheral blood. The gene calls are TRBV19 and TRBJ2-3; no firm D call. This CDR3 is CASSMSSTQYF. The DNA for the CDR3 is TGTGCCAGTAGTATGAGTTCTACGCAGTATTTT.